This TCR beta chain emerged from a study of shared clonotypes between healthy human individuals. Points from the study as a whole: Clonotypes shared by all four donors outscored non-shared clonotypes in generation probability. Clonotype sharing levels among donors were expected to vary with sequencing depth.

On this clone itself: Its antigen is undetermined.

CDR3 length equals 14 residues. V lost 1 base and J 4 bases, leaving 11 bases between the germline ends. Germline loops: CDR1 SGHRS, CDR2 YFSETQ. Generated by immunoSEQ multiplex PCR, the TCRdb table keeps only in-frame clones and is missing some. Of hundreds of thousands of clones in the sample, about 78% are singletons; the top ten hold 1.8%. V gene TRBV5-1 combines with J gene TRBJ2-5; unclear D gene. The sequencing input was memory CD4+ T cells sorted from blood. Subset meaning: CD45RA-negative fraction. The source of this sequence is a woman aged 25-40 years in good health. CDR3 region: CASSLLPLGETQYF. The CDR3 DNA follows: TGCGCCAGCAGCTTGTTGCCCTTGGGAGAGACCCAGTACTTC.